The entry that follows covers one T cell receptor beta chain sequence. This clone has just a few counts. There is no known antigen for this receptor. The record has no base qualities; no much larger clone is one base away. The data were taken from a study of radiotherapy plus CTLA-4 blockade in lung cancer (dated by TCRdb to about 2018). Regarding the complete study: Among the enrolled patients, approximately 18% had an objective response, and roughly 30% reached disease control.

The method was the immunoSEQ multiplex PCR assay. The table comes from immuneACCESS by way of TCRdb, which keeps in-frame sequences with V and J called. Part of the clones is missing from these tables; in studies checked, under half for an unresolved V gene and the rest for unknown reasons. The sample data list about 94,000 clones, and approximately 80% of these were observed just once. The top ten clonotypes cover roughly 23% of the sample. The research as a whole found: The strongest predictors of response were reported to be early dynamic shifts in blood T cell clones along with a rise in serum interferon-beta following radiation. TCR clones derived from tumors expanded in peripheral blood after treatment with radiotherapy and ipilimumab.

There are 15 amino acids in the CDR3, from cysteine to phenylalanine inclusive. Only the CDR3 portion is preserved as DNA: 45 bases, with reading frame beginning at the first base. V gives up 4 bases and J gives up 0 bases, and the segment between their germline ends measures 9 bases. From the germline V gene (reference sequence), CDR1 is LNHDA and CDR2 is SQIVND. The study evaluated CTLA-4 blockade (ipilimumab) given together with focal radiation therapy in patients who had chemo-refractory metastatic non-small-cell lung cancer. Recombination linked TRBV19 to TRBJ2-2, and perhaps TRBD1 as D gene, on 6 matching bases. The sequences come from peripheral blood, collected from a patient treated with radiotherapy plus ipilimumab. This clonotype was sampled from a human donor with non-small cell lung cancer that progressed on radiotherapy plus ipilimumab. The nucleotides are TGTGCCAGTAGTACCGGACAGCCGAACACCGGGGAGCTGTTTTTT. It codes for CASSTGQPNTGELFF.